This paragraph reports one T cell receptor (beta chain). Its target is unknown. The data were taken from a study of T cells expressing NK-cell markers. Across the whole study: HCMV seropositivity marked seven of the eight sequenced donors; one was seronegative.

General study points: The leading position in the CD3+CD56-NKG2C+ fraction of a handful of donors also went to these clonotypes. The contribution of dominant NKG2C+ clonotypes to CD8+ T cells in six or seven donors was about 1.0-7.0%.

No DNA is given; TCRdb re-called the 5' RACE reads and lists each CDR3 protein once. This table lists around 260,000 distinct CDR3 sequences. The CDR3 consists of 13 residues. Germline V gives CDR1 SGHTA, CDR2 FQGNSA. This clonotype originated in a woman between 18 and 69 years old in good health. Material for sequencing was blood T cells: a sorted CD56 or NKG2C T cell subset, CD4+ or CD8+ T cells, or bulk PBMC T cells (not recorded which). The chain is built from TRBV7-2 and TRBJ2-5; as DNA is missing, the TRBD2 call by TCRdb cannot be tested. The CDR3 reads CASSWARQETQYF.